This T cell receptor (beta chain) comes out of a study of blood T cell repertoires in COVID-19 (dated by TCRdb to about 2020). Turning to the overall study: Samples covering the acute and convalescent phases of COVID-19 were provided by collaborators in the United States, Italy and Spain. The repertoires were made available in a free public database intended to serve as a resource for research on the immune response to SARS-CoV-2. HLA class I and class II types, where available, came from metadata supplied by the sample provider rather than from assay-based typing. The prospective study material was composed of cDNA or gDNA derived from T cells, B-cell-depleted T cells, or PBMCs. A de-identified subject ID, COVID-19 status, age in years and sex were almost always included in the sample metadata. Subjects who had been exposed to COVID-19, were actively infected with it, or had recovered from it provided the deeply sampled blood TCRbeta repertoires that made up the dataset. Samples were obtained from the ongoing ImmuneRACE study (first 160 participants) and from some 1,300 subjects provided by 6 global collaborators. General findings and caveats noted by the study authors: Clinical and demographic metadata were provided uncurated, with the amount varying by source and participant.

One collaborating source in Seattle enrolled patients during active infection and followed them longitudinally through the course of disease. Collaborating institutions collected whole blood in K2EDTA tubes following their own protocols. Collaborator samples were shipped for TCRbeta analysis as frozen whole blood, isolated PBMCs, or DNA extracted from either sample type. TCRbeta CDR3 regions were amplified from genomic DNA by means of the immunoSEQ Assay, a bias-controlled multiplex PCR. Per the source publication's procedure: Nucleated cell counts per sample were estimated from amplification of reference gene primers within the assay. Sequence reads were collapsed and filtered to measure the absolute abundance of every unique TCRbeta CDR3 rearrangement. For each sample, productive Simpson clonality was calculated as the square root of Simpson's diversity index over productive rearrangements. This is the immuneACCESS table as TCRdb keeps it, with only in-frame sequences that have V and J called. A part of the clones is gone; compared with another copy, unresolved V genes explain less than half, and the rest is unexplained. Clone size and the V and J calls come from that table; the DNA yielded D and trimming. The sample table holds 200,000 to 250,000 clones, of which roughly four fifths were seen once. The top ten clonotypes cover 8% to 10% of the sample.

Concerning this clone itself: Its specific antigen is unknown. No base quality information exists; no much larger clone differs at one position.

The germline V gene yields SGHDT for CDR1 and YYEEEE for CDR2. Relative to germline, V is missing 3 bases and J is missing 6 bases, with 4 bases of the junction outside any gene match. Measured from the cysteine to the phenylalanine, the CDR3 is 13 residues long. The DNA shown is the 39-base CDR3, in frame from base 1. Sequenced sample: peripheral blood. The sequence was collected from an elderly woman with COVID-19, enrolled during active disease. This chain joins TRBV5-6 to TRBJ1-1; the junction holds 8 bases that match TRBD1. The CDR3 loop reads CASSWTGHPEAFF. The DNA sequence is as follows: TGTGCCAGCAGCTGGACAGGGCACCCTGAAGCTTTCTTT.